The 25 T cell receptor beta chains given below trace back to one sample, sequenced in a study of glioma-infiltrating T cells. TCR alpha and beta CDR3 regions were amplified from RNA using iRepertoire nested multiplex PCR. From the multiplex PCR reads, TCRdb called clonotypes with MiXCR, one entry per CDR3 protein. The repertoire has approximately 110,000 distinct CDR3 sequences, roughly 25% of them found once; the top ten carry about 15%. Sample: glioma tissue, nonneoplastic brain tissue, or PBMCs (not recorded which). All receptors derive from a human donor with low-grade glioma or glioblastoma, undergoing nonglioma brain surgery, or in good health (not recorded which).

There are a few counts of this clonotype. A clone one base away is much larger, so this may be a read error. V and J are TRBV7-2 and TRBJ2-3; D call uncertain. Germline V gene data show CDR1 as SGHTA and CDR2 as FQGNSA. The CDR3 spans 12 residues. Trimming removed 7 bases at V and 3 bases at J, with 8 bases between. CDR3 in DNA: TGTGCCAGCACCAAACGAACAGATACGCAGTATTTT. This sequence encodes CASTKRTDTQYF. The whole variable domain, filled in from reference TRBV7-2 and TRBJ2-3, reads GAGVSQSPSNKVTEKGKDVELRCDPISGHTALYWYRQSLGQGLEFLIYFQGNSAPDKSGLPSDRFSAERTGGSVSTLTIQRTQQEDSAVYLCASTKRTDTQYFGPGTRLTVL.

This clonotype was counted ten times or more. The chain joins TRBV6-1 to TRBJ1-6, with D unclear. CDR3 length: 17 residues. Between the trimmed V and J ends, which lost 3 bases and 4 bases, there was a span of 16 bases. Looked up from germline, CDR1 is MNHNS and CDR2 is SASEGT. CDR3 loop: CASSDGQARIYNSPLHF. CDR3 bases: TGTGCCAGCAGTGATGGGCAGGCCCGGATTTATAATTCACCCCTCCACTTT.

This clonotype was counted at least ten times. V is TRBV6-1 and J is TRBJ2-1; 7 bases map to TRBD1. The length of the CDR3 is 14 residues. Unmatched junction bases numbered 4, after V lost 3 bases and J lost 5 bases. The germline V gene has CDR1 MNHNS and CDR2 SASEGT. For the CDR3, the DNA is TGTGCCAGCAGTGACTTGAGGGGGCACAATGAGCAGTTCTTC. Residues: CASSDLRGHNEQFF.

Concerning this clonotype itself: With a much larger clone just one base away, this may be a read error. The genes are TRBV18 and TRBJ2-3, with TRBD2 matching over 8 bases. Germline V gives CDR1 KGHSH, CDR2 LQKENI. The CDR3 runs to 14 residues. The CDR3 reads CASSPGTSKDTKYF. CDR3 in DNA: TGTGCCAGCTCACCTGGGACTAGTAAGGATACGAAGTATTTT.

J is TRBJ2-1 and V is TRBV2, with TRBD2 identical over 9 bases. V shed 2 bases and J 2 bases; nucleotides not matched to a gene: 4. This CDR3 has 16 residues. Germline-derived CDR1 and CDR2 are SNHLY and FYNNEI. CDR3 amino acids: CASSESASGAYNEQFF. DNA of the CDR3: TGTGCCAGCAGTGAATCAGCTAGCGGGGCCTACAATGAGCAGTTCTTC. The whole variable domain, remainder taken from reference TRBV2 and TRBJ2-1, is EPEVTQTPSHQVTQMGQEVILRCVPISNHLYFYWYRQILGQKVEFLVSFYNNEISEKSEIFDDQFSVERPDGSNFTLKIRSTKLEDSAMYFCASSESASGAYNEQFFGPGTRLTVL.

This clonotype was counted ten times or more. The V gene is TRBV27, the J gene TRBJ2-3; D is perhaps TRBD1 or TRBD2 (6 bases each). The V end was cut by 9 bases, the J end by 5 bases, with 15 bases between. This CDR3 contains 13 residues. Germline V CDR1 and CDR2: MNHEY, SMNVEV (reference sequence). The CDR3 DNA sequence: TGTGCCAGTTTTAGGGGGGCCGGAGATACGCAGTATTTT. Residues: CASFRGAGDTQYF.

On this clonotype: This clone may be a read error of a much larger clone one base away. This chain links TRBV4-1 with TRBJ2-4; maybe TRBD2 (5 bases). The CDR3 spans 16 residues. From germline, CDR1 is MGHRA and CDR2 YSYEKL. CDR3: CASSQGQRIAKNTQYF. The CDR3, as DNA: TGCGCCAGCAGCCAAGGTCAGCGGATAGCCAAAAACACTCAGTACTTC.

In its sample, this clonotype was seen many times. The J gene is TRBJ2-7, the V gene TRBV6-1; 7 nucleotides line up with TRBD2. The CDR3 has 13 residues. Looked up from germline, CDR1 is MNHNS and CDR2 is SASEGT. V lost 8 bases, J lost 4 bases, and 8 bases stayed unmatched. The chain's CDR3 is CASQLADIYEQYF. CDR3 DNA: TGTGCCAGCCAGCTAGCGGACATATACGAGCAGTACTTC.

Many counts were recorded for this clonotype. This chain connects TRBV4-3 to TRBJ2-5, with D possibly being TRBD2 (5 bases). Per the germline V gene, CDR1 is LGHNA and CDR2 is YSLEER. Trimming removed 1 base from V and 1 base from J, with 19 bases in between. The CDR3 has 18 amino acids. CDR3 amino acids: CASSQVGRLLAPQETQYF. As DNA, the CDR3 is TGCGCCAGCAGCCAAGTGGGGAGACTTTTAGCCCCCCAAGAGACCCAGTACTTC.

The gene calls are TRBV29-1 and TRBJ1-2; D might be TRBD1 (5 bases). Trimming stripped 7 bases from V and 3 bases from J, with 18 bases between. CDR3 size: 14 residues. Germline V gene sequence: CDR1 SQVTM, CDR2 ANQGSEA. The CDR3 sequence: CSGLTPGDDYGYTF. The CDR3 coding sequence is TGCAGCGGGCTCACCCCCGGGGACGACTATGGCTACACCTTC. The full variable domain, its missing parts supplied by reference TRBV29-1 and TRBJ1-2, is SAVISQKPSRDICQRGTSLTIQCQVDSQVTMMFWYRQQPGQSLTLIATANQGSEATYESGFVIDKFPISRPNLTFSTLTVSNMSPEDSSIYLCSGLTPGDDYGYTFGSGTRLTVV.

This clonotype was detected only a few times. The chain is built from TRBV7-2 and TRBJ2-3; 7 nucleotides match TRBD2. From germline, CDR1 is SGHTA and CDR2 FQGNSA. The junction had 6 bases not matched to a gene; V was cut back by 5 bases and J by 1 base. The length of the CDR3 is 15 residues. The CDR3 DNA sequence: TGTGCCAGCAGCCCCGGTGCGGGGGGCACAGATACGCAGTATTTT. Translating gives CASSPGAGGTDTQYF. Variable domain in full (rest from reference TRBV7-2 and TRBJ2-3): GAGVSQSPSNKVTEKGKDVELRCDPISGHTALYWYRQSLGQGLEFLIYFQGNSAPDKSGLPSDRFSAERTGGSVSTLTIQRTQQEDSAVYLCASSPGAGGTDTQYFGPGTRLTVL.

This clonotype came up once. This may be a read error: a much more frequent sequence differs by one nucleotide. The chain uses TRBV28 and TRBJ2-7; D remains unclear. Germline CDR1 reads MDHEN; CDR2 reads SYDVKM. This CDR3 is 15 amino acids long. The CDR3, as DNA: TGTGGCAGCAGTTTACCGCCAGCGACAATTTACGAGCAGTACTTC. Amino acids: CGSSLPPATIYEQYF.

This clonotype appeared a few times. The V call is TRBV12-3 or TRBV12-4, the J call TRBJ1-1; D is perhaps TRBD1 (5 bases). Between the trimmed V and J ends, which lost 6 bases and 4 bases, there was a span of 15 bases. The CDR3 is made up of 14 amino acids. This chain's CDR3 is CASSDTGGTTEAFF. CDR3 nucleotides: TGTGCCAGCAGCGATACTGGGGGGACCACTGAAGCTTTCTTT.

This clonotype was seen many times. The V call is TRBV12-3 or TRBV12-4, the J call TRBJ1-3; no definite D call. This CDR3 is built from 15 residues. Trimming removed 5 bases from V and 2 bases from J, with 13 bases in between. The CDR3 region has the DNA TGTGCCAGCAGTCCCCGTAGGGTCACTGGAAACACCATATATTTT. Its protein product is CASSPRRVTGNTIYF.

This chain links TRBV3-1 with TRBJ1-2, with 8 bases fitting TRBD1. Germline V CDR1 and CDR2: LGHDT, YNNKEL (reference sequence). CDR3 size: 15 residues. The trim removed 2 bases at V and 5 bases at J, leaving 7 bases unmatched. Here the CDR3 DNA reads TGTGCCAGCAGCCAACTCCGGGACAGGATTTATGGCTACACCTTC. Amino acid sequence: CASSQLRDRIYGYTF.

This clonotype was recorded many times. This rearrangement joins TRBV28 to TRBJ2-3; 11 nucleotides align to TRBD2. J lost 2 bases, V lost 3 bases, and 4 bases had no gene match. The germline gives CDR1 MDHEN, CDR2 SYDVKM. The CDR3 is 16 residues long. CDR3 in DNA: TGTGCCAGCAGTTTGGGACTAGCGGTCTTCACAGATACGCAGTATTTT. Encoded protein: CASSLGLAVFTDTQYF.

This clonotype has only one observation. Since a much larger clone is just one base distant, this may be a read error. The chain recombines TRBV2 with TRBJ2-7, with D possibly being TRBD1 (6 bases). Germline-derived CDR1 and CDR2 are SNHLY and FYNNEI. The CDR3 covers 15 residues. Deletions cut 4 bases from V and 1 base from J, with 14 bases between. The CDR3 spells CASSGGGDNSYEQYF. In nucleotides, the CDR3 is TGTGCCAGCAGTGGTGGTGGGGACAATTCCTACGAGCAGTACTTC.

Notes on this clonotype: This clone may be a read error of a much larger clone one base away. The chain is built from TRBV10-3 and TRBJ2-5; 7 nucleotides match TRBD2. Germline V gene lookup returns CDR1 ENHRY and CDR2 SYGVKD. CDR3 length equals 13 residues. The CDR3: CAIRGLGGETKYF. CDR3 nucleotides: TGTGCCATCAGAGGACTAGGCGGAGAGACCAAGTACTTC.

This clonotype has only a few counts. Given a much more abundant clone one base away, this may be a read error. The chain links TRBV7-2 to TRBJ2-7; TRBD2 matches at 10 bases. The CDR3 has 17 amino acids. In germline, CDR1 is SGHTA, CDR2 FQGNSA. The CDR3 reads CASRLFRVGSGRGEQYF. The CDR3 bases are TGTGCCAGCCGCTTATTTCGGGTCGGGAGCGGGAGGGGTGAGCAGTACTTC. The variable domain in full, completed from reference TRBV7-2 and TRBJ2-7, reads GAGVSQSPSNKVTEKGKDVELRCDPISGHTALYWYRQSLGQGLEFLIYFQGNSAPDKSGLPSDRFSAERTGGSVSTLTIQRTQQEDSAVYLCASRLFRVGSGRGEQYFGPGTRLTVT.

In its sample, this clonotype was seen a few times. CDR3 nucleotide sequence: TGCGCCAGCAGCTCGGGACAGGGGAATTTCAACACTGAAGCTTTCTTT. The encoded protein is CASSSGQGNFNTEAFF. The chain carries TRBV5-1 and TRBJ1-1; 10 bases are shared with TRBD1. The CDR3 totals 16 residues. The trim removed 3 bases at V and 2 bases at J, leaving 7 bases unmatched. Per germline, CDR1 SGHRS and CDR2 YFSETQ.

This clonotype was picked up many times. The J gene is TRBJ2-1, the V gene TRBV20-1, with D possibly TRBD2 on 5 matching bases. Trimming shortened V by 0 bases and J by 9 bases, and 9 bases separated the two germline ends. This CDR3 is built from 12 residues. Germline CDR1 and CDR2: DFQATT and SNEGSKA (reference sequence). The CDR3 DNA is TGCAGTGCTAGAGATGGGGAGCGTGAGCAGTTCTTC. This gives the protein CSARDGEREQFF.

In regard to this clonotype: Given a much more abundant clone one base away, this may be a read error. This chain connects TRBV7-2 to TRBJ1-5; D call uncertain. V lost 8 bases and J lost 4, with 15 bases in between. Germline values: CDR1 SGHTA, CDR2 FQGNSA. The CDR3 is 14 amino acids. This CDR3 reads CASRSWAANQPQHF. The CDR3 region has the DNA TGTGCCAGCCGCTCCTGGGCAGCTAATCAGCCCCAGCATTTT.

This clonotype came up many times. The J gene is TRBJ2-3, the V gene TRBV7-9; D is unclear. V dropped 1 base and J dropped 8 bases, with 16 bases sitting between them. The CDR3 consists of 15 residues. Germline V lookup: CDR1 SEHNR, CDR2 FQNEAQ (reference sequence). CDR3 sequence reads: CASSLGAVRTVTQYF. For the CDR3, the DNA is TGTGCCAGCAGCTTAGGGGCAGTAAGGACCGTTACGCAGTATTTT.

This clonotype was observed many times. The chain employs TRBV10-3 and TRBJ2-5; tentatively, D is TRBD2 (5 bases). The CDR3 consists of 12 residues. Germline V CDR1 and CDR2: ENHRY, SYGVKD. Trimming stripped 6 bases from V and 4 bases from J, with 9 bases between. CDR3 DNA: TGTGCCATCAGCGAGGCGGGAGAGACCCAGTACTTC. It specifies CAISEAGETQYF.

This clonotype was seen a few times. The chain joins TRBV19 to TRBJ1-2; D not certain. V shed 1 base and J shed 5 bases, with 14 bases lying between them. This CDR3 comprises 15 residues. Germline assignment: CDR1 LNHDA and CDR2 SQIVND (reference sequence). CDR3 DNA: TGTGCCAGTAGTATAGTCGGCAGGACTGGGTATGGCTACACCTTC. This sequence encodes CASSIVGRTGYGYTF. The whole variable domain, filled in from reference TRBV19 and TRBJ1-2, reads DGGITQSPKYLFRKEGQNVTLSCEQNLNHDAMYWYRQDPGQGLRLIYYSQIVNDFQKGDIAEGYSVSREKKESFPLTVTSAQKNPTAFYLCASSIVGRTGYGYTFGSGTRLTVV.